This TCR beta chain emerged from a study of Ad26.COV2.S vaccination and SARS-CoV-2 variants. Study results and caveats: With respect to non-spike TCR breadth, vaccine and placebo recipients were similar.

Deletions cut 10 bases from V and 10 bases from J, with 20 bases between. This CDR3 spans 13 amino acids. Germline loops: CDR1 MNHEY, CDR2 SVGAGI. Worth noting for this clone: Its antigen remains unidentified.

Here immunoSEQ multiplex PCR was the method, and the copy in TCRdb shows in-frame clones only, minus some. The table shows about 400,000 clones, with about 89% occurring only once. Treatment: about 20 received Ad26.COV2.S at low or high dose, single or two shots; several received placebo; per-sample allocation not given. Collection of samples fell on day 63 after the first vaccine or placebo injection. The sequence was obtained from a person between 18 and 65 years old who received the Ad26.COV2.S COVID-19 vaccine or a placebo. V is TRBV6-5 and J is TRBJ2-1, with D possibly being TRBD1 or TRBD2 (6 bases each). The source was peripheral blood, collected in a trial of Ad26.COV2.S vaccine versus placebo. CDR3: CATTGAEQREQFF. DNA of the CDR3: TGTGCCACGACGGGGGCGGAACAAAGGGAGCAGTTCTTC.